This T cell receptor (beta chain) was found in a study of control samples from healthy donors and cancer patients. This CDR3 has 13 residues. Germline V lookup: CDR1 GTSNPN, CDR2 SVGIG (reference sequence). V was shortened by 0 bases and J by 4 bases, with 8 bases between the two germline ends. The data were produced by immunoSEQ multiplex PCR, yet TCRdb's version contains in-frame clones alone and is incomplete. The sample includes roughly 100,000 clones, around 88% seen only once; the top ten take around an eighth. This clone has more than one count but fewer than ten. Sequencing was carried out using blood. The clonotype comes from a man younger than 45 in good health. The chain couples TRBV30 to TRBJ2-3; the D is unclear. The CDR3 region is CAWSVGGPDTQYF. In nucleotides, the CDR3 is TGTGCCTGGAGTGTAGGCGGACCAGATACGCAGTATTTT.